Sequencing of this T cell receptor (beta chain) was carried out in a study of T cells in women clearing cervical HPV infection. Study at large: Case blood was drawn a median approximately 160 days after lesion detection.

Assay: immunoSEQ multiplex PCR; the TCRdb copy retains only in-frame clones and omits some. The sample's table shows 18,000 or so clones. The clonotype originates from a woman aged 18 to 75 with a cervical HPV16 infection that either progressed to CIN3+ or cleared (not recorded which). The material sequenced was blood buffy coat.

The CDR3 protein is CAWSVGGDEQFF. The CDR3 bases that were read are TGTGCCTGGAGTGTAGGGGGCGATGAG. The chain combines TRBV30 with TRBJ2-1, with 7 bases fitting TRBD1. The observed sequence ends 3 residues before the CDR3 terminus, with the missing tail filled in from the germline J gene. CDR1 and CDR2 from the germline V gene are GTSNPN and SVGIG (reference sequence). This CDR3 region has 12 residues. Trimming cost V 0 bases and J 8 bases; bases outside gene matches: 1.